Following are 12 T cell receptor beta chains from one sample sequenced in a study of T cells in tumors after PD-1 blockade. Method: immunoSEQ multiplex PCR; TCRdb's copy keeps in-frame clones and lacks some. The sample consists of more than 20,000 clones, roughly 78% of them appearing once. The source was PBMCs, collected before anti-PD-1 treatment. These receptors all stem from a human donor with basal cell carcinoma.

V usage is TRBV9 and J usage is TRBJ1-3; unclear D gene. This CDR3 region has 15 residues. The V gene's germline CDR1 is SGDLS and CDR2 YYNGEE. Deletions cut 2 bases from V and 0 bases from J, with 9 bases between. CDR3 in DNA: TGTGCCAGCAGCGTTCACCACAGCTCTGGAAACACCATATATTTT. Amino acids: CASSVHHSSGNTIYF.

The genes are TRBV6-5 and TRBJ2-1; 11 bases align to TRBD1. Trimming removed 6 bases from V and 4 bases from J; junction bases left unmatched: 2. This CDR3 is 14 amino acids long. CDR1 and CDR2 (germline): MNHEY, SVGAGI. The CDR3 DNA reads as TGTGCCAGCAGCGGGACAGGGGGTTACAATGAGCAGTTCTTC. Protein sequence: CASSGTGGYNEQFF.

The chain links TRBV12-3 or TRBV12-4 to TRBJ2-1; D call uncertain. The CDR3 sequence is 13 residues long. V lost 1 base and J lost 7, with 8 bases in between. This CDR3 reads CASSLVQLNEQFF. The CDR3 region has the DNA TGTGCCAGCAGTTTAGTCCAGCTGAATGAGCAGTTCTTC.

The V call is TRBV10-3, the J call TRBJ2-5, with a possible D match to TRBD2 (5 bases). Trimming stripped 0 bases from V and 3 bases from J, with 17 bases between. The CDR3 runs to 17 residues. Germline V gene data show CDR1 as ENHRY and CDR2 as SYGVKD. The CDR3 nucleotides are TGTGCCATCAGTGAGTCGACGGGGAGTGGGGAAAAAGAGACCCAGTACTTC. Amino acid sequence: CAISESTGSGEKETQYF.

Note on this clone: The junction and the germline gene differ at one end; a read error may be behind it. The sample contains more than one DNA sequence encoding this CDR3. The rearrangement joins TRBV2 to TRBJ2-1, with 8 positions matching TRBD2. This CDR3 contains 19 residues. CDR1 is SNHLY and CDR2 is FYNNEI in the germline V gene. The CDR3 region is CARSHGGARAGSSYNEQFF. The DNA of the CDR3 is TGTGCCCGCAGTCACGGGGGGGCGCGGGCGGGGAGCTCCTACAATGAGCAGTTCTTC.

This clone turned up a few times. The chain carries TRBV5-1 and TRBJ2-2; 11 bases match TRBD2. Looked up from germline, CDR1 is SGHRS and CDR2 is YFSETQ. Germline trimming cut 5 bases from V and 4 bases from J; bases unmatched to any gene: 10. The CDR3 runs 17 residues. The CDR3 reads CASRPLAGEVVTGELFF. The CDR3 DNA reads TGCGCCAGCAGACCACTAGCGGGAGAGGTCGTCACCGGGGAGCTGTTTTTT.

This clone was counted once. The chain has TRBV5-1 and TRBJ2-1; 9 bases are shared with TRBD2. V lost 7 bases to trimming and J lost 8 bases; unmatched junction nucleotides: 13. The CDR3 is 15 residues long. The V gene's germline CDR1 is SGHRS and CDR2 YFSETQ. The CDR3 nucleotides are TGCGCCAGCCGGGCCCTGGCGGGAGGGGGAGATGAGCAGTTCTTC. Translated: CASRALAGGGDEQFF. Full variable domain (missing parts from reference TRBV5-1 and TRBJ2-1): KAGVTQTPRYLIKTRGQQVTLSCSPISGHRSVSWYQQTPGQGLQFLFEYFSETQRNKGNFPGRFSGRQFSNSRSEMNVSTLELGDSALYLCASRALAGGGDEQFFGPGTRLTVL.

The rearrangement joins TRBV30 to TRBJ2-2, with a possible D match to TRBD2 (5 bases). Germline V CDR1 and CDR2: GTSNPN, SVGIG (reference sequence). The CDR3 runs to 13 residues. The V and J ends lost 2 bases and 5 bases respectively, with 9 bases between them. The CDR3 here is CAWSWRYTGELFF. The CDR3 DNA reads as TGTGCCTGGAGTTGGAGGTATACCGGGGAGCTGTTTTTT.

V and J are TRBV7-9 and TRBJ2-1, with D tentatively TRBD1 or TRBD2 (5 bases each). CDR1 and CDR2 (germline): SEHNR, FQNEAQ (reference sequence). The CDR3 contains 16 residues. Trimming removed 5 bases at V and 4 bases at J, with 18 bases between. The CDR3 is CASSRLMGVKYNEQFF. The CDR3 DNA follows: TGTGCCAGCAGCCGATTAATGGGGGTTAAGTACAATGAGCAGTTCTTC.

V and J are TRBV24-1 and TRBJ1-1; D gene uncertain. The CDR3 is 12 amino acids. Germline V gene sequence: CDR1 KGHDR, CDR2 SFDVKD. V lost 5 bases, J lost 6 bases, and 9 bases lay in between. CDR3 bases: TGTGCCACCAGTGGGCCCAGAGCTGAAGCTTTCTTT. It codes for CATSGPRAEAFF.

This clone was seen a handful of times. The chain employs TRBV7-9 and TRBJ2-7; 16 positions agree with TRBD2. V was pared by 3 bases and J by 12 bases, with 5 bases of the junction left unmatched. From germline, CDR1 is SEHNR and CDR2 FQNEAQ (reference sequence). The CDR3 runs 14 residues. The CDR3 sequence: CASSLSGLAGGVYF. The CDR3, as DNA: TGTGCCAGCAGCTTGTCGGGACTAGCGGGAGGGGTGTACTTC.

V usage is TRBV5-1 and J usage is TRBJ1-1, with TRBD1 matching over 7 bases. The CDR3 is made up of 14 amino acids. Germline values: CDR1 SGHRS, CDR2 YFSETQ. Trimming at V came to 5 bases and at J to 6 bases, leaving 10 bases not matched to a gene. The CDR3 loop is CASRVQGTTAEAFF. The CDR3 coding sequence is TGCGCCAGCAGGGTACAGGGGACAACCGCTGAAGCTTTCTTT.